The 17 T cell receptor beta chains in this list originate from one sample, sequenced in a study of T-cell reconstitution after alpha-beta-depleted transplantation in children. It was with unique molecular identifiers that the TCRbeta library was prepared. TCRdb re-called the PCR reads through MiXCR, storing one row per CDR3 protein. The sample records approximately 400,000 distinct CDR3 sequences, about 11% being singletons. The sequenced sample was PBMCs from the stem cell graft donor, obtained from the stem cell graft. Receptor source: a human donor who donated a stem cell graft to a child with acute myeloid leukemia.

This clonotype has more than one count but fewer than ten. The CDR3 coding sequence is TGCAGCGTTGAAGGAGGGCAGGGGAACACCGGGGAGCTGTTTTTT. This translates into CSVEGGQGNTGELFF. The chain is built from TRBV29-1 and TRBJ2-2; D tentatively reads TRBD1 or TRBD2 (5 bases each). This CDR3 has 15 amino acids. Trimming pared 1 base from V and 1 base from J, leaving 10 bases between. Germline CDR1 and CDR2: SQVTM and ANQGSEA.

Details on this clonotype: Lacking the conserved final phenylalanine or tryptophan, this CDR3 likely reflects a read error. The V call is TRBV12-3 or TRBV12-4, the J call TRBJ2-1; D is unclear. The length of the CDR3 is 11 residues. DNA for the CDR3: TGTGCCGGCAGTCGAAGAAATGAGCAGTTCTTG. Translated: CAGSRRNEQFL.

This clonotype has at least ten counts. The CDR3 loop reads CASSATDTQYF. In DNA form, the CDR3 reads TGTGCCAGCAGTGCCACAGATACGCAGTATTTT. V is TRBV12-3 or TRBV12-4 and J is TRBJ2-3; D gene ambiguous. The CDR3 consists of 11 residues. Deletions cut 5 bases from V and 2 bases from J, with 2 bases between.

A few counts support this clonotype. The chain couples TRBV7-2 to TRBJ1-5; 8 bases match TRBD1. CDR3 length: 14 residues. V was clipped by 2 bases and J by 6 bases; unmatched bases: 3. CDR1 and CDR2 from the germline V gene are SGHTA and FQGNSA. The CDR3 here is CASSLIDRGQPQHF. CDR3 nucleotides: TGTGCCAGCAGCTTAATTGACAGGGGTCAGCCCCAGCATTTT.

The rearrangement links TRBV4-3 to TRBJ2-7; D is possibly TRBD2 (5 bases). The CDR3 runs 16 residues. CDR1 and CDR2 from the germline V gene are LGHNA and YSLEER. V was cut by 0 bases and J by 3 bases, with 15 bases left in between. The CDR3 loop reads CASSQDLSGSGYEQYF. Written as DNA, the CDR3 is TGCGCCAGCAGCCAAGATCTCTCGGGGTCCGGCTACGAGCAGTACTTC.

Only a few counts were recorded for this clonotype. The rearrangement links TRBV25-1 to TRBJ1-4; 9 nucleotides line up with TRBD1. This CDR3 spans 16 amino acids. The V gene end was trimmed by 1 base and the J gene end by 6 bases; junction bases not matched to a gene: 6. The germline V gene has CDR1 MGHDK and CDR2 SYGVNS. The CDR3 sequence: CASSESRTGEYEKLFF. CDR3 bases: TGTGCCAGCAGTGAATCCCGGACAGGGGAATATGAAAAACTGTTTTTT. The entire variable domain, with the rest obtained from reference TRBV25-1 and TRBJ1-4, is as follows: EADIYQTPRYLVIGTGKKITLECSQTMGHDKMYWYQQDPGMELHLIHYSYGVNSTEKGDLSSESTVSRIRTEHFPLTLESARPSHTSQYLCASSESRTGEYEKLFFGSGTQLSVL.

V and J are TRBV7-6 and TRBJ1-4; D gene unclear. Trimming shortened V by 3 bases and J by 2 bases, and 13 bases separated the two germline ends. Per the germline V gene, CDR1 is SGHVS and CDR2 is FNYEAQ. The CDR3 covers 16 residues. CDR3 protein: CASSFSLGRTNEKLFF. As DNA, the CDR3 is TGTGCCAGCAGCTTCTCATTAGGGCGGACTAATGAAAAACTGTTTTTT. Full variable domain (missing parts from reference TRBV7-6 and TRBJ1-4): GAGVSQSPRYKVTKRGQDVALRCDPISGHVSLYWYRQALGQGPEFLTYFNYEAQQDKSGLPNDRFSAERPEGSISTLTIQRTEQRDSAMYRCASSFSLGRTNEKLFFGSGTQLSVL.

The chain couples TRBV29-1 to TRBJ2-7; TRBD1 might be the D (5 bases). V lost 6 bases to trimming and J lost 2 bases, with 17 bases between them. CDR1 is SQVTM, CDR2 ANQGSEA, per germline. The CDR3 runs to 14 residues. CDR3 in amino acids: CSVSRGTRTYEQYF. DNA of the CDR3: TGCAGCGTCAGTAGGGGAACAAGAACCTACGAGCAGTACTTC.

The rearrangement joins TRBV2 to TRBJ2-6, with D perhaps given as TRBD1 or TRBD2 (5 bases each). V lost 7 bases, J lost 2 bases, and 9 bases lay in between. The germline CDR1 and CDR2 sequences are SNHLY and FYNNEI. The CDR3 length is 14 residues. Written as DNA, the CDR3 is TGTGCCAGCAACTGGGACGCTGGGGCCAACGTCCTGACTTTC. As protein: CASNWDAGANVLTF.

This clonotype has a handful of counts. The chain combines TRBV6-5 with TRBJ2-7; D possibly uses TRBD1 or TRBD2 (5 bases each). CDR3 length equals 11 residues. Per germline, CDR1 MNHEY and CDR2 SVGAGI. The V end lost 3 bases, the J end lost 12 bases, and 12 bases lay between the germline ends. The CDR3 reads CASSYYGAWYF. As DNA, the CDR3 is TGTGCCAGCAGTTATTACGGGGCCTGGTACTTC.

The CDR3 bases are TGTGCCAGCAGCTTATGGGCTAGTGCACCGGGTGTCACGCAGTATTTT. This sequence encodes CASSLWASAPGVTQYF. The chain couples TRBV7-2 to TRBJ2-3; no clear D. The CDR3 extends over 16 amino acids. Germline V CDR1 and CDR2: SGHTA, FQGNSA. V was cut by 2 bases and J by 9 bases, with 21 bases left in between.

V is TRBV2 and J is TRBJ2-7; D may be TRBD1 (6 bases). Germline values: CDR1 SNHLY, CDR2 FYNNEI. This CDR3 spans 14 amino acids. Trimming left V 4 bases short and J 5 bases short, with 15 bases between. DNA of the CDR3: TGTGCCAGCAGTGTGGCACAGGGTATGAACGAGCAGTACTTC. Translation gives CASSVAQGMNEQYF. Full variable domain (outside the CDR3, taken from reference TRBV2 and TRBJ2-7): EPEVTQTPSHQVTQMGQEVILRCVPISNHLYFYWYRQILGQKVEFLVSFYNNEISEKSEIFDDQFSVERPDGSNFTLKIRSTKLEDSAMYFCASSVAQGMNEQYFGPGTRLTVT.

This chain joins TRBV29-1 and TRBJ2-6, with 12 bases aligning to TRBD1. With V trimmed by 7 bases and J by 4 bases, 8 bases remained unmatched. The germline V gene has CDR1 SQVTM and CDR2 ANQGSEA. The CDR3 is made up of 16 amino acids. In nucleotides, the CDR3 is TGCAGCGCGAGAATGGGACAGGGGGCAGGGGCCAACGTCCTGACTTTC. Translating gives CSARMGQGAGANVLTF.

The chain employs TRBV12-3 or TRBV12-4 and TRBJ1-1, with a tentative D call TRBD1 (5 bases). Trimming left V 7 bases short and J 11 bases short, with 20 bases between. The CDR3 runs 13 residues. The CDR3 here is CASILGLGVGAFF. CDR3 sequence (DNA): TGTGCCAGCATCCTCGGGTTGGGGGTGGGCGCTTTCTTT.

This clonotype was seen at least ten times. V and J are TRBV20-1 and TRBJ2-1; TRBD2 matches 16 bases. Germline-derived CDR1 and CDR2 are DFQATT and SNEGSKA (reference sequence). Trimming removed 2 bases from V and 6 bases from J; junction bases left unmatched: 4. This CDR3 is 16 amino acids long. Written as DNA, the CDR3 is TGCAGTGCTAGATCCGGGACTAGCGGGAGGGCCAATGAGCAGTTCTTC. This codes for CSARSGTSGRANEQFF.

This clonotype has ten or more counts. The chain joins TRBV29-1 to TRBJ2-5, with D unresolved. The CDR3 loop spans 11 amino acids. Trimming removed 3 bases from V and 5 bases from J, with 7 bases in between. From germline, CDR1 is SQVTM and CDR2 ANQGSEA. CDR3 residues: CSVDSGETQYF. CDR3 bases: TGCAGCGTTGACTCCGGGGAGACCCAGTACTTC. The complete variable domain, with remaining parts taken from reference TRBV29-1 and TRBJ2-5, reads SAVISQKPSRDICQRGTSLTIQCQVDSQVTMMFWYRQQPGQSLTLIATANQGSEATYESGFVIDKFPISRPNLTFSTLTVSNMSPEDSSIYLCSVDSGETQYFGPGTRLLVL.

The rearrangement joins TRBV18 to TRBJ1-2; D possibly corresponds to TRBD1 (5 bases). Germline V gene data show CDR1 as KGHSH and CDR2 as LQKENI. Deletions cut 6 bases from V and 0 bases from J, with 14 bases between. The CDR3 sequence is 15 residues long. The CDR3, as DNA: TGTGCCAGCTCCCGGGGCGGGCAAGCTAACTATGGCTACACCTTC. Its protein is CASSRGGQANYGYTF.